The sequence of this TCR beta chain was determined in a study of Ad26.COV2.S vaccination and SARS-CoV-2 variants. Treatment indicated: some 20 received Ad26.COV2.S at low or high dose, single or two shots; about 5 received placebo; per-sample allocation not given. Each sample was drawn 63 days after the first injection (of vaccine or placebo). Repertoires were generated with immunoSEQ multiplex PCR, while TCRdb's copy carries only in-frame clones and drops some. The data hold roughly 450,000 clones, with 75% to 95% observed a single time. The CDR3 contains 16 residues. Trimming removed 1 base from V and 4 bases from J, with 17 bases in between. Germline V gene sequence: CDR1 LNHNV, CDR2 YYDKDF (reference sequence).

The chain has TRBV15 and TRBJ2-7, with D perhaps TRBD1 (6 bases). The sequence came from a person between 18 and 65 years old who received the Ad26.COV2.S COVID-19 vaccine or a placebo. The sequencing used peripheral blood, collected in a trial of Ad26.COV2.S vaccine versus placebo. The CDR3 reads CATSRALLGAGYEQYF. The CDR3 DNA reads TGTGCCACCAGCAGAGCGCTATTGGGGGCTGGTTACGAGCAGTACTTC. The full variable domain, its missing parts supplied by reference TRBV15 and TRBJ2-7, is DAMVIQNPRYQVTQFGKPVTLSCSQTLNHNVMYWYQQKSSQAPKLLFHYYDKDFNNEADTPDNFQSRRPNTSFCFLDIRSPGLGDTAMYLCATSRALLGAGYEQYFGPGTRLTVT.